The entry below gives a single T cell receptor (beta chain) sequence along with its context. No antigen is known for it. Amplification targeted the TCR beta CDR3 regions, with RNA transcripts as the source material. First-round RT-PCR relied on HTBI primers, and a second-round multiplex PCR came next. TCRdb called the multiplex PCR reads again in MiXCR, with one record for every CDR3 protein. The sample has about 210,000 distinct CDR3 sequences; 25% to 30% are singletons. These data are taken from a study of Graves' ophthalmopathy and Graves' hyperthyroidism. The authors used Ficoll-Paque density gradient centrifugation to separate PBMCs. The input was approximately 10 ml of fresh peripheral blood. The CDR3 is 14 residues long. From germline, CDR1 is SEHNR and CDR2 FQNEAQ (reference sequence). V lost 6 bases, J lost 2 bases, and 7 bases stayed unmatched. Study outcomes and limitations: Blood shared most expanded thyroid clonotypes above 0.001 frequency.

The sample comprised peripheral blood. The chain is built from TRBV7-9 and TRBJ2-7, with 7 nucleotides matching TRBD1. The origin of this receptor is a man in his forties or fifties with Graves' ophthalmopathy. CDR3 nucleotide sequence: TGTGCCAGCAGTCCTCAGGGGGAAGCCTACGAGCAGTACTTC. This codes for CASSPQGEAYEQYF. Full variable domain (rest looked up from reference TRBV7-9 and TRBJ2-7): DTGVSQNPRHKITKRGQNVTFRCDPISEHNRLYWYRQTLGQGPEFLTYFQNEAQLEKSRLLSDRFSAERPKGSFSTLEIQRTEQGDSAMYLCASSPQGEAYEQYFGPGTRLTVT.